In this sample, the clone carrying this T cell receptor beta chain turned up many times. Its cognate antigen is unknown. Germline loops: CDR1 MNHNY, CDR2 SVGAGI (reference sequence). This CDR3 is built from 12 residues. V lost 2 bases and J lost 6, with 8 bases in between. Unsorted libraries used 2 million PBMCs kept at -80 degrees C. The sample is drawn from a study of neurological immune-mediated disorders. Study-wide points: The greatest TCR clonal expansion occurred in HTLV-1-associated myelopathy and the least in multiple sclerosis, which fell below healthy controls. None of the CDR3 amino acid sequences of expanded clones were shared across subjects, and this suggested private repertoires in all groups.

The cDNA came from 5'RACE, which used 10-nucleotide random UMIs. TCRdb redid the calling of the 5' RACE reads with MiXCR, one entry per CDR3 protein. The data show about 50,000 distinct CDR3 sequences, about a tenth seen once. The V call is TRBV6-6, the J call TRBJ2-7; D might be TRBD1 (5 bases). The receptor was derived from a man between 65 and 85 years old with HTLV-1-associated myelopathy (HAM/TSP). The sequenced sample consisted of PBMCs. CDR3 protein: CASSYPDSEQYF. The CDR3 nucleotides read TGTGCCAGCAGTTACCCAGACAGCGAGCAGTACTTC.